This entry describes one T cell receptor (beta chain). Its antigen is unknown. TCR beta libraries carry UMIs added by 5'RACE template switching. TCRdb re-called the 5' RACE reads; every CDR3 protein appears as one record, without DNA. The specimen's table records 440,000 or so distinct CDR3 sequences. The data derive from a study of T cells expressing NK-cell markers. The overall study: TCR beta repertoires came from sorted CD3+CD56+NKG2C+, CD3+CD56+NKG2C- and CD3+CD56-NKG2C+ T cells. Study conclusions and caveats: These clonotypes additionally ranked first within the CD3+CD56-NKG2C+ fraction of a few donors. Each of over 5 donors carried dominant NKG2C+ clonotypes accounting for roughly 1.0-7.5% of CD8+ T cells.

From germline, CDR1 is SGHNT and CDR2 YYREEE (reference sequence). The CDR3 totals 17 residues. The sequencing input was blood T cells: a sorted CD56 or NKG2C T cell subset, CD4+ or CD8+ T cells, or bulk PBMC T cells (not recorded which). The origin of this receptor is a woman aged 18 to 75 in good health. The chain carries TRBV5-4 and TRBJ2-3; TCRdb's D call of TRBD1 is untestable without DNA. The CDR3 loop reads CASSLMGGGLSTDTQYF.